This record looks at one T cell receptor (beta chain) sequence and its context. This clonotype turned up a few times. What this receptor recognizes is not known. Per-nucleotide qualities are absent, and no much larger clonotype sits a single base away. The CDR3 sequence holds 13 residues, the cysteine and phenylalanine included. Only CDR3 DNA is held: 39 bases, read in frame from base 1. V and J are truncated by 8 bases and 5 bases respectively, leaving an intervening sequence of 15 bases. The treatment or condition tag for this specimen amounts to: in vitro stimulation with specific CMV peptide epitopes to enrich CMV-specific T cells. This record belongs to a study of T cell repertoires in cytomegalovirus infection (dated by TCRdb to the late 2010s). Context from the whole study: Alongside well-studied HLA-B-restricted epitopes, the peptide stimulations were aimed at recently identified HLA-C-restricted CMV epitopes, whose presentation resists viral immunomodulation. Because public TCR beta signatures pointed to carriage of CMV infection together with the matching HLA type, the HLA type of each donor mattered for the analysis.

Sequencing instrument: Illumina HiSeq 1500. The public reads were reanalyzed by TCRdb: fastp trimming at Q25, MiXCR alignment, in-frame beta chains only. Each entry merges the rows of one CDR3 protein and shows their most common DNA and genes. The sample has more than 250,000 distinct CDR3 sequences on record, more than 20% of them singletons. The leading ten clones occupy approximately 12% of the sample. Study-wide findings and limitations: In both this cohort and an independent roughly 330-donor cohort, the cumulative frequency of public TCR beta family members distinguished carriers of CMV infection plus the relevant HLA type. The ex vivo response was dominated by HLA-C-restricted CMV-specific TCR beta clonotypes, and the single most frequent clonotype in two of eight donors was supplied by these HLA-C-restricted clonotypes.

This clonotype was obtained from a human donor in good health (CMV status not recorded). Some clones in this sample may be carry-over from other donors' samples. The V and J segments used are TRBV23-1 and TRBJ2-5, with TRBD2 as a weak D call on 6 bases. Being an ORF, TRBV23-1 has a function that is uncertain. This specimen consisted of cultured PBMCs, obtained from culture after CMV antigen stimulation. The encoded CDR3 is CASGRTIWETQYF. The bases read TGCGCCAGCGGGAGGACGATCTGGGAGACCCAGTACTTC.